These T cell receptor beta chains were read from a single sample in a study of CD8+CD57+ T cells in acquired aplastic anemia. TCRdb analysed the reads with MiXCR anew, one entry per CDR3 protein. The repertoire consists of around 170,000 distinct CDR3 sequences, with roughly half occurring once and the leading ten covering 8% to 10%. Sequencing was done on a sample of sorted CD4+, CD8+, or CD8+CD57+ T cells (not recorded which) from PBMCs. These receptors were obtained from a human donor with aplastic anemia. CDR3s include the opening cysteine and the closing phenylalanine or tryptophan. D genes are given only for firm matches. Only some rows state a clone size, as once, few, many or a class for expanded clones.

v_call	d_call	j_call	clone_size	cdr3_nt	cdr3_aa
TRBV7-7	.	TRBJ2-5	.	TGTGCCAGCAGCTGGACTGGCGGGGTAGAAGAGACCCAGTACTTC	CASSWTGGVEETQYF
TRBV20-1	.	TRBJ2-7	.	TGCAGTGCGGAGTCAGCCTACGAGCAGTACTTC	CSAESAYEQYF
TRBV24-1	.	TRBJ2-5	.	TGTGCCACCAGTGATAGTAGGCATTCCGGGTACCAAGAGACCCAGTACTTC	CATSDSRHSGYQETQYF
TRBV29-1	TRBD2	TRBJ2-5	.	TGCAGCGCCACTGGAACTAGCGGGATATTCTATGAGACCCAGTACTTC	CSATGTSGIFYETQYF
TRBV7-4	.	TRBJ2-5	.	TGTGCCAGCAGCCGGGAGACCCAGTACTTC	CASSRETQYF
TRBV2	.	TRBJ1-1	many	TGTGCCAGCAAGGGGCGAGGGCAGGGCAAAACTGAAGCTTTCTTT	CASKGRGQGKTEAFF
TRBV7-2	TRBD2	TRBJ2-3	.	TGTGCCGTCCGGGGGGGAGATACGCAGTATTTT	CAVRGGDTQYF
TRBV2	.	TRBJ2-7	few	TGTGCCAGCAGTGATTTACGGGCCTACGAGCAGTACTTC	CASSDLRAYEQYF
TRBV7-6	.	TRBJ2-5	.	TGTGCCAGCAGCTTGACGGAGGCAAGTTTGGCCCAGTACTTC	CASSLTEASLAQYF
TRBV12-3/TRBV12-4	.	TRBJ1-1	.	TGTGCCAGCAGTTTAGGGGGAGGAATCGGCACTGAAGCTTTCTTT	CASSLGGGIGTEAFF
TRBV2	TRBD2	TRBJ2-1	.	TGTGCCAGCAGTTTCGCGGGGGGGGGAAACAATGAGCAGTTCTTC	CASSFAGGGNNEQFF
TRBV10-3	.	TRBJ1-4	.	TGTGCCATCAGTGCACAGTCGACGATTAATGAAAAACTGTTTTTT	CAISAQSTINEKLFF
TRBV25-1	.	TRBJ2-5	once	TGTGCCAGCAGCCGCTCGACGTGGGGGACCCAGTACTTC	CASSRSTWGTQYF
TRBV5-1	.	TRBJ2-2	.	TGCGCCAGCAGCCTAAGAACAGGGGTGGAGGGCACCGGGGAGCTGTTTTTT	CASSLRTGVEGTGELFF